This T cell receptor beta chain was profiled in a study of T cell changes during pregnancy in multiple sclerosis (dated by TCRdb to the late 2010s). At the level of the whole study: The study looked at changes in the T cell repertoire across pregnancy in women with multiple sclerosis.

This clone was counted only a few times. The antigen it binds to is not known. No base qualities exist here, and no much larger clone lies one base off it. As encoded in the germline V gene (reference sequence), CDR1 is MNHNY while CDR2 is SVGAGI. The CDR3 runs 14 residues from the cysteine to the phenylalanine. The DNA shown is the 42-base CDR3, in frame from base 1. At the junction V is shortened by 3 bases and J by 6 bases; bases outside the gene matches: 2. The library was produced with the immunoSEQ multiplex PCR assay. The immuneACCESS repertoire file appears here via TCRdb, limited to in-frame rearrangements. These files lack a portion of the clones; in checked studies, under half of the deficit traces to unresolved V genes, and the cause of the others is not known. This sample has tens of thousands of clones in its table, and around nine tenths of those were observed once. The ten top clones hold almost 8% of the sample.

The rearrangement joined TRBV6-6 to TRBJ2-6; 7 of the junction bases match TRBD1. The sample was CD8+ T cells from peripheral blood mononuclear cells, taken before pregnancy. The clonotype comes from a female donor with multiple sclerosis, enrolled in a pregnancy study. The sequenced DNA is TGTGCCAGCAGTTATCAGGGGGAGGCCAACGTCCTGACTTTC. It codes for CASSYQGEANVLTF.